What follows are 25 T cell receptor beta chains derived from one specimen sequenced in a study of Graves' ophthalmopathy and Graves' hyperthyroidism. Amplification of the TCR beta CDR3 regions used RNA transcripts (as template). A first-round RT-PCR used HTBI primers, followed by a second-round multiplex PCR. Each CDR3 protein gets one entry after TCRdb re-called the multiplex PCR reads with MiXCR. The profile shows over a million distinct CDR3 sequences, about two fifths of them singletons. The material sequenced was peripheral blood or thyroid tissue (not recorded which). All receptors derive from an adult man with Graves' hyperthyroidism.

This clonotype has a handful of counts. The J gene is TRBJ2-7, the V gene TRBV6-5; D is perhaps TRBD2 (5 bases). Germline CDR1 MNHEY, CDR2 SVGAGI. The V end was cut by 4 bases, the J end by 3 bases, with 13 bases between. The CDR3 is 14 amino acids. CDR3 loop: CASSFGVSGYEQYF. CDR3 DNA sequence: TGTGCCAGCAGTTTCGGGGTATCGGGCTACGAGCAGTACTTC.

V usage is TRBV11-2 and J usage is TRBJ2-5; D is possibly TRBD1 (6 bases). CDR1 and CDR2 (germline): SGHAT, FQNNGV. This CDR3 is 19 amino acids long. Trimming left V 3 bases short and J 3 bases short, with 26 bases between. CDR3 sequence: CASSFRGLQGKGPKETQYF. The CDR3, as DNA: TGTGCCAGCAGCTTCCGGGGCCTACAGGGCAAGGGGCCAAAAGAGACCCAGTACTTC.

The table lists this clonotype with many counts. The chain carries TRBV29-1 and TRBJ2-2; D unclear. Germline V CDR1 and CDR2: SQVTM, ANQGSEA. This CDR3 is 13 amino acids long. V was shortened by 3 bases and J by 4 bases, with 9 bases between the two germline ends. DNA for the CDR3: TGCAGCGTTGATAGTTGGGGCACCGGGGAGCTGTTTTTT. Protein product: CSVDSWGTGELFF.

This clonotype was counted ten times or more. The J gene is TRBJ1-4, the V gene TRBV29-1; D remains unclear. Trimming left V 6 bases short and J 0 bases short, with 11 bases between. The CDR3 contains 14 residues. The germline V gene has CDR1 SQVTM and CDR2 ANQGSEA. CDR3 nucleotide sequence: TGCAGCGTGAGACGGGATGCAACTAATGAAAAACTGTTTTTT. Amino acid sequence: CSVRRDATNEKLFF.

The J gene is TRBJ1-2, the V gene TRBV15; 8 positions match TRBD1. The trim removed 0 bases at V and 6 bases at J, leaving 9 bases unmatched. The CDR3 is 16 residues long. Germline V lookup: CDR1 LNHNV, CDR2 YYDKDF (reference sequence). CDR3 coding DNA: TGTGCCACCAGCAGAGAAGACAGGGGATTGGGGGATGGCTACACCTTC. Its protein product is CATSREDRGLGDGYTF. Supplemented by reference TRBV15 and TRBJ1-2, the full variable domain reads DAMVIQNPRYQVTQFGKPVTLSCSQTLNHNVMYWYQQKSSQAPKLLFHYYDKDFNNEADTPDNFQSRRPNTSFCFLDIRSPGLGDTAMYLCATSREDRGLGDGYTFGSGTRLTVV.

The chain employs TRBV29-1 and TRBJ2-6; D may be TRBD1 (7 bases). Germline V gene lookup returns CDR1 SQVTM and CDR2 ANQGSEA. Trimming shortened V by 7 bases and J by 5 bases, and 21 bases separated the two germline ends. The CDR3 sequence is 16 residues long. CDR3 in amino acids: CSASQGTVRRANVLTF. The CDR3 coding sequence is TGCAGCGCTTCACAGGGGACTGTGAGAAGGGCCAACGTCCTGACTTTC. Together with reference TRBV29-1 and TRBJ2-6, the CDR3 gives the full variable domain: SAVISQKPSRDICQRGTSLTIQCQVDSQVTMMFWYRQQPGQSLTLIATANQGSEATYESGFVIDKFPISRPNLTFSTLTVSNMSPEDSSIYLCSASQGTVRRANVLTFGAGSRLTVL.

V gene TRBV5-1 combines with J gene TRBJ2-7; 8 nucleotides align to TRBD1. J was trimmed by 9 bases and V by 6 bases; bases with no gene match: 11. Germline V gene lookup returns CDR1 SGHRS and CDR2 YFSETQ. The length of the CDR3 is 13 residues. CDR3 amino acids: CASTPRAGGAQYF. DNA for the CDR3: TGCGCCAGCACTCCCCGTGCAGGGGGCGCGCAGTACTTC. The full variable domain, in which reference TRBV5-1 and TRBJ2-7 provide the parts outside the CDR3, is KAGVTQTPRYLIKTRGQQVTLSCSPISGHRSVSWYQQTPGQGLQFLFEYFSETQRNKGNFPGRFSGRQFSNSRSEMNVSTLELGDSALYLCASTPRAGGAQYFGPGTRLTVT.

The chain uses TRBV7-8 and TRBJ2-3; the match to TRBD2 covers 14 bases. V gave up 5 bases and J gave up 9 bases; unmatched junction bases: 10. The CDR3 consists of 16 residues. Germline V gene data show CDR1 as SGHVS and CDR2 as FQNEAQ. In DNA form, the CDR3 reads TGTGCCAGCAGCCTCGAGACTAGCGGGGGGGCGTTAACGCAGTATTTT. Protein sequence: CASSLETSGGALTQYF. Together with reference TRBV7-8 and TRBJ2-3, the CDR3 gives the full variable domain: GAGVSQSPRYKVAKRGQDVALRCDPISGHVSLFWYQQALGQGPEFLTYFQNEAQLDKSGLPSDRFFAERPEGSVSTLKIQRTQQEDSAVYLCASSLETSGGALTQYFGPGTRLTVL.

As to this clonotype: Its ends do not fully match the called genes, so a read error is possible. This rearrangement joins TRBV29-1 to TRBJ2-5; D possibly corresponds to TRBD2 (6 bases). The germline V gene has CDR1 SQVTM and CDR2 ANQGSEA. This CDR3 is 8 amino acids long. The CDR3 DNA follows: TGCAGCGTACCGGGACTTTCCTTC. Its protein product is CSVPGLSF.

This clonotype was picked up one time. The chain joins TRBV7-8 to TRBJ1-2, with D unclear. Between the trimmed V and J ends, which lost 3 bases and 8 bases, there was a span of 13 bases. CDR3 length: 13 amino acids. Germline CDR1 SGHVS, CDR2 FQNEAQ. CDR3 nucleotides: TGTGCCAGCAGCTTTACCCCGGGGATAGGCTACACCTTC. It is translated as CASSFTPGIGYTF.

The chain recombines TRBV25-1 with TRBJ1-5, with unresolved D. Trimming removed 3 bases from V and 2 bases from J, with 11 bases in between. CDR1 is MGHDK, CDR2 SYGVNS, per germline. The length of the CDR3 is 15 residues. This chain's CDR3 is CASSEFRTGNQPQHF. For the CDR3, the DNA is TGTGCCAGCAGTGAGTTCAGGACCGGCAATCAGCCCCAGCATTTT. Complete variable domain (other parts from reference TRBV25-1 and TRBJ1-5): EADIYQTPRYLVIGTGKKITLECSQTMGHDKMYWYQQDPGMELHLIHYSYGVNSTEKGDLSSESTVSRIRTEHFPLTLESARPSHTSQYLCASSEFRTGNQPQHFGDGTRLSIL.

Of note for this clonotype: Just one base apart from a much larger clone, this may be a read error. V and J are TRBV7-9 and TRBJ2-7, with TRBD2 matching 14 bases. CDR1 and CDR2 (germline): SEHNR, FQNEAQ (reference sequence). The CDR3 is made up of 17 amino acids. CDR3: CASSRGGLAGVSYELYF. The CDR3, as DNA: TGTGCCAGCAGCCGGGGGGGACTAGCGGGAGTCTCCTACGAGCTGTACTTC.

V and J are TRBV2 and TRBJ1-5; D remains unclear. The CDR3 contains 11 residues. Trimming removed 6 bases at V and 11 bases at J, with 11 bases between. Per the germline V gene, CDR1 is SNHLY and CDR2 is FYNNEI. CDR3 region: CASREQETQHF. The CDR3 DNA is TGTGCCAGCAGAGAACAAGAGACCCAGCATTTT.

This clonotype occurred a few times. The J gene is TRBJ2-5, the V gene TRBV5-5; 8 nucleotides align to TRBD2. V lost 2 bases and J lost 9; bases outside the gene matches: 6. Germline V gene data show CDR1 as SGHKS and CDR2 as YYEKEE (reference sequence). This CDR3 contains 13 residues. CDR3 sequence (DNA): TGTGCCAGCAGCTTTTGGGTAGCGGGACCCCAGTACTTC. Translation: CASSFWVAGPQYF.

V gene TRBV27 combines with J gene TRBJ1-5; D gene uncertain. V shed 6 bases and J shed 0 bases, with 15 bases lying between them. The CDR3 sequence is 16 residues long. CDR1 and CDR2 (germline): MNHEY, SMNVEV (reference sequence). The CDR3 bases are TGTGCCAGCAGCCTGAGGTCGGGATTTAGCAATCAGCCCCAGCATTTT. It specifies CASSLRSGFSNQPQHF.

This clonotype has more than one count but fewer than ten. J is TRBJ1-5 and V is TRBV20-1; 7 bases line up with TRBD1. Trimming cost V 6 bases and J 2 bases; bases outside gene matches: 10. Germline V lookup: CDR1 DFQATT, CDR2 SNEGSKA (reference sequence). CDR3 length: 15 amino acids. CDR3: CSAQTGLRGNQPQHF. CDR3 sequence (DNA): TGCAGTGCCCAGACAGGGCTTAGGGGCAATCAGCCCCAGCATTTT.

This clonotype was counted many times. The CDR3 DNA reads as TGTGCCAGCAGCTTAATTCCTGGCTACACCTTC. This translates into CASSLIPGYTF. The chain couples TRBV13 to TRBJ1-2; no clear D. Per the germline V gene, CDR1 is PRHDT and CDR2 is FYEKMQ (reference sequence). Deletions cut 2 bases from V and 7 bases from J, with 5 bases between. The CDR3 is 11 residues long.

The chain uses TRBV30 and TRBJ1-5; D remains unclear. V was clipped by 3 bases and J by 3 bases, with 9 bases between them. Germline assignment: CDR1 GTSNPN and CDR2 SVGIG (reference sequence). This CDR3 spans 13 amino acids. For the CDR3, the DNA is TGTGCCTGGAGGGGGTCGATCAATCAGCCCCAGCATTTT. It codes for CAWRGSINQPQHF.

V is TRBV5-1 and J is TRBJ2-7; D ambiguous. With 6 bases removed from V and 1 base from J, the gap between germline ends came to 14 bases. In germline, CDR1 is SGHRS, CDR2 YFSETQ. The CDR3 consists of 14 residues. The CDR3 coding sequence is TGCGCCAGCACCGAATCTACTAATTCCTACGAGCAGTACTTC. Translating it yields CASTESTNSYEQYF.

In its sample, this clonotype was seen many times. This rearrangement joins TRBV2 to TRBJ1-2; D gene unclear. Germline assignment: CDR1 SNHLY and CDR2 FYNNEI. The CDR3 length is 14 residues. The V and J ends lost 7 bases and 8 bases respectively, with 20 bases between them. The CDR3 region has the DNA TGTGCCAGCATAGAGGGTAATAAGGGATCCGGCTACACCTTC. The encoded protein is CASIEGNKGSGYTF.

This clonotype came up a few times. The chain joins TRBV12-3 or TRBV12-4 to TRBJ2-5, with 7 bases fitting TRBD1. This CDR3 has 13 amino acids. Trimming took 7 bases from V and 2 from J; bases not matched to a gene: 4. CDR3 DNA sequence: TGTGCCAGCAAGACAGGGTCGCAAGAGACCCAGTACTTC. Protein product: CASKTGSQETQYF.

This chain's CDR3 is CASSILRGRGTEAFF. CDR3 DNA sequence: TGTGCCAGCAGTATACTCCGGGGCCGAGGGACTGAAGCTTTCTTT. The chain couples TRBV12-3 or TRBV12-4 to TRBJ1-1; TRBD1 is a possible D gene (5 bases). V was pared by 5 bases and J by 5 bases, with 18 bases between. The CDR3 consists of 15 residues.

V and J are TRBV7-2 and TRBJ2-5; tentatively, D is TRBD2 (5 bases). This CDR3 comprises 13 residues. V was trimmed by 5 bases and J by 1 base, leaving 8 bases between them. CDR1 and CDR2 from the germline V gene are SGHTA and FQGNSA. The CDR3 DNA follows: TGTGCCAGCAGCAAAAGCGGCCAAGAGACCCAGTACTTC. Translation: CASSKSGQETQYF.

This clonotype appeared a few times. This sequence joins TRBV20-1 and TRBJ1-5; no clear D. This CDR3 is built from 12 residues. The V gene's germline CDR1 is DFQATT and CDR2 SNEGSKA (reference sequence). The ends were cut back, 0 bases at V and 7 bases at J, with 7 bases in the middle. CDR3: CSARDVGQPQHF. The CDR3 coding sequence is TGCAGTGCTAGAGATGTGGGGCAGCCCCAGCATTTT.

The chain carries TRBV10-2 and TRBJ1-6; TRBD1 agrees at 7 bases. This CDR3 comprises 14 residues. Trimming at V came to 8 bases and at J to 9 bases, leaving 10 bases not matched to a gene. Germline V gives CDR1 WSHSY, CDR2 SAAADI. The CDR3 loop is CASRATGLVSPLHF. CDR3 nucleotide sequence: TGCGCCAGCCGAGCGACAGGGTTGGTTTCACCCCTCCACTTT.